Following are 17 T cell receptor beta chains from one sample sequenced in a study of control samples from healthy donors and cancer patients. Profiling relied on immunoSEQ multiplex PCR, and the TCRdb table lists in-frame clones only, not all of them. Altogether 100,000 to 150,000 clones are present, over 85% being singletons, with the ten largest covering approximately 8%. Sequenced: PBMCs. The source is a man aged 45-65 years with head and neck cancer.

The chain couples TRBV5-4 to TRBJ2-1; 11 nucleotides agree with TRBD2. There are 15 residues in the CDR3. Trimming at V came to 1 base and at J to 10 bases, leaving 7 bases not matched to a gene. The V gene's germline CDR1 is SGHNT and CDR2 YYREEE (reference sequence). In nucleotides, the CDR3 is TGTGCCAGCAGCTTGATTAGCGGGGGGGCTAGGGAGCAGTTCTTC. Translating gives CASSLISGGAREQFF.

V is TRBV27 and J is TRBJ2-7; 10 bases are shared with TRBD2. The germline gives CDR1 MNHEY, CDR2 SMNVEV (reference sequence). Trimming removed 5 bases from V and 6 bases from J; junction bases left unmatched: 4. The CDR3 is made up of 13 amino acids. The CDR3: CASSVGLATEQYF. CDR3 coding DNA: TGTGCCAGCAGTGTGGGACTAGCGACCGAGCAGTACTTC.

This rearrangement joins TRBV27 to TRBJ2-7; possible D gene TRBD1, 6 bases. Germline CDR1 reads MNHEY; CDR2 reads SMNVEV (reference sequence). The CDR3 consists of 11 residues. Trimming removed 6 bases from V and 6 bases from J, with 9 bases in between. The CDR3 DNA follows: TGTGCCAGCAGCACAGGGAGCGAGCAGTACTTC. Its protein is CASSTGSEQYF.

This sequence joins TRBV27 and TRBJ2-2; 8 nucleotides agree with TRBD2. Germline V lookup: CDR1 MNHEY, CDR2 SMNVEV (reference sequence). Unmatched junction bases numbered 4, after V lost 6 bases and J lost 10 bases. The CDR3 spans 12 residues. Here the CDR3 reads CASSNGLAELFF. The CDR3 region has the DNA TGTGCCAGCAGCAACGGACTAGCGGAGCTGTTTTTT.

V gene TRBV18 combines with J gene TRBJ2-1, with D perhaps TRBD1 or TRBD2 (5 bases each). The CDR3 length is 15 residues. Germline values: CDR1 KGHSH, CDR2 LQKENI. The V end lost 4 bases, the J end lost 3 bases, and 13 bases lay between the germline ends. The DNA of the CDR3 is TGTGCCAGCTCACGCTCTCAGGGAGACTACAATGAGCAGTTCTTC. This codes for CASSRSQGDYNEQFF.

This chain uses TRBV19 with TRBJ1-3, with D maybe TRBD1 (5 bases). Per the germline V gene, CDR1 is LNHDA and CDR2 is SQIVND (reference sequence). Trimming took off 4 bases at V and 0 bases at J, with 10 bases between the two ends. The CDR3 has 15 amino acids. CDR3 in amino acids: CASSNPGGSGNTIYF. For the CDR3, the DNA is TGTGCCAGTAGTAACCCGGGGGGCTCTGGAAACACCATATATTTT.

This clone occurred once. This chain joins TRBV7-9 and TRBJ1-2; D not resolved. This CDR3 region has 12 residues. V gave up 7 bases and J gave up 5 bases, with 11 bases separating them. Germline V gene sequence: CDR1 SEHNR, CDR2 FQNEAQ (reference sequence). The DNA for the CDR3 is TGTGCCAGCACCCTGGAGGTTTATGGCTACACCTTC. Translated: CASTLEVYGYTF.

In this sample, this clone turned up once. The chain carries TRBV27 and TRBJ2-2; 8 nucleotides line up with TRBD1. V lost 4 bases and J lost 3; bases outside the gene matches: 1. The germline V gene encodes CDR1 MNHEY and CDR2 SMNVEV (reference sequence). CDR3 length: 14 amino acids. CDR3 in DNA: TGTGCCAGCAGTTCAGGGGGCGACACCGGGGAGCTGTTTTTT. It codes for CASSSGGDTGELFF.

The gene calls are TRBV5-4 and TRBJ1-1; tentative D call: TRBD1 (5 bases). CDR1 SGHNT and CDR2 YYREEE come from the germline V gene (reference sequence). Trimming removed 1 base from V and 1 base from J, with 14 bases in between. The CDR3 loop spans 16 amino acids. CDR3 region: CASSLKAGGGNTEAFF. The CDR3 nucleotides are TGTGCCAGCAGCTTGAAGGCGGGGGGAGGGAACACTGAAGCTTTCTTT. Full variable domain (missing parts from reference TRBV5-4 and TRBJ1-1): ETGVTQSPTHLIKTRGQQVTLRCSSQSGHNTVSWYQQALGQGPQFIFQYYREEENGRGNFPPRFSGLQFPNYSSELNVNALELDDSALYLCASSLKAGGGNTEAFFGQGTRLTVV.

The chain couples TRBV15 to TRBJ2-1, with D unclear. Trimming removed 1 base at V and 9 bases at J, with 10 bases between. Germline CDR1 and CDR2: LNHNV and YYDKDF (reference sequence). This CDR3 contains 13 residues. The CDR3 here is CATSRVIISEQFF. The CDR3, as DNA: TGTGCCACCAGCAGAGTCATCATCAGTGAGCAGTTCTTC.

A single count supports this clone. The chain uses TRBV7-9 and TRBJ2-2; 9 nucleotides line up with TRBD1. CDR3 length equals 15 residues. CDR1 SEHNR and CDR2 FQNEAQ come from the germline V gene (reference sequence). V lost 5 bases and J lost 5; bases outside the gene matches: 6. CDR3 sequence: CASSKTGGRTGELFF. In nucleotides, the CDR3 is TGTGCCAGCAGCAAAACAGGGGGCCGAACCGGGGAGCTGTTTTTT.

V usage is TRBV28 and J usage is TRBJ1-2, with TRBD1 identical over 12 bases. The germline CDR1 and CDR2 sequences are MDHEN and SYDVKM. The CDR3 has 16 residues. The ends lost 4 bases at V and 0 bases at J; junction bases unmatched: 3. CDR3 in DNA: TGTGCCAGCAGTTCGGGACAGGGGGCCGCTAACTATGGCTACACCTTC. It yields the protein CASSSGQGAANYGYTF.

This chain joins TRBV24-1 and TRBJ2-2; D may match TRBD1 or TRBD2 (5 bases each). The germline V gene encodes CDR1 KGHDR and CDR2 SFDVKD. Trimming removed 0 bases from V and 13 bases from J, with 14 bases in between. The CDR3 is 14 residues long. The CDR3 sequence is CATSDLRDRWGLFF. In DNA form, the CDR3 reads TGTGCCACCAGTGATTTGCGGGACCGTTGGGGGCTGTTTTTT.

The V gene is TRBV4-1, the J gene TRBJ1-4; the D is unclear. Trimming cost V 1 base and J 0 bases, with 9 bases left between them. Germline assignment: CDR1 MGHRA and CDR2 YSYEKL. This CDR3 has 16 amino acids. The CDR3 is CASSQGTLPTNEKLFF. The CDR3 bases are TGCGCCAGCAGCCAAGGGACCCTACCAACTAATGAAAAACTGTTTTTT.

V usage is TRBV15 and J usage is TRBJ1-5; D uncertain. Trimming removed 1 base at V and 0 bases at J, with 7 bases between. The CDR3 is 15 amino acids. Germline V lookup: CDR1 LNHNV, CDR2 YYDKDF (reference sequence). The CDR3 DNA is TGTGCCACCAGCAGAGCTGGGAATAGCAATCAGCCCCAGCATTTT. It codes for CATSRAGNSNQPQHF.

This clone was seen just once. This chain connects TRBV5-1 to TRBJ2-7; 10 bases agree with TRBD2. This CDR3 comprises 18 residues. Germline-derived CDR1 and CDR2 are SGHRS and YFSETQ. V trimming: 4 bases; J trimming: 3 bases; junction bases outside the gene matches: 16. Here the CDR3 reads CASSPGRLAGVGFYEQYF. CDR3 bases: TGCGCCAGCAGCCCAGGACGGCTAGCGGGAGTTGGATTCTACGAGCAGTACTTC.

This chain links TRBV19 with TRBJ1-5; D gene unclear. Germline CDR1 and CDR2: LNHDA and SQIVND (reference sequence). Trimming stripped 5 bases from V and 7 bases from J, with 12 bases between. The CDR3 loop spans 13 amino acids. Here the CDR3 reads CASSAQGRQPQHF. For the CDR3, the DNA is TGTGCCAGTAGTGCCCAAGGGAGACAGCCCCAGCATTTT.